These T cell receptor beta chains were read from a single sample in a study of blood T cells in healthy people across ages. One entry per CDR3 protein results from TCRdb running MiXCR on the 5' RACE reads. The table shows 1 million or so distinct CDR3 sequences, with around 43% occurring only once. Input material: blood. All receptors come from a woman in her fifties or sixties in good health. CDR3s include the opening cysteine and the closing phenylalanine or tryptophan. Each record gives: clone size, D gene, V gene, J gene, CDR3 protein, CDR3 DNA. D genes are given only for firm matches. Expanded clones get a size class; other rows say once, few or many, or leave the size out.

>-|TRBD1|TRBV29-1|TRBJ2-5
CSVAPPTGGINEQYF
TGCAGCGTTGCCCCCCCGACAGGGGGGATCAATGAGCAGTACTTC
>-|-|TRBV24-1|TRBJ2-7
CATSKDSEGENGPTSYEQYF
TGTGCCACCAGTAAAGATTCGGAGGGGGAGAACGGTCCTACATCCTACGAGCAGTACTTC
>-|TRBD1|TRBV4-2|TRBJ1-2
CASSQADRGQDGYTF
TGTGCCAGCAGCCAAGCGGACAGGGGGCAAGATGGCTACACCTTC
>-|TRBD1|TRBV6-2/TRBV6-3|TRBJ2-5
CASRGEGQGLRWGQETQYF
TGTGCCAGCAGGGGAGAAGGACAGGGCCTTAGGTGGGGCCAAGAGACCCAGTACTTC
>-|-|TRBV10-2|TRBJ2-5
CASSESIRQSQETQYF
TGCGCCAGCAGTGAGTCGATCCGACAGTCCCAAGAGACCCAGTACTTC
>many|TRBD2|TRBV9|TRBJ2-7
CASSVTSGTYEQYF
TGTGCCAGCAGTGTGACTAGCGGGACCTACGAGCAGTACTTC
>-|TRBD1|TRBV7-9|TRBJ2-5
CASSLGQILETQYF
TGTGCCAGCAGCTTGGGACAGATCCTTGAGACCCAGTACTTC
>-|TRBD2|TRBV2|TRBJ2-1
CASSKREARYNEQFF
TGTGCCAGCAGCAAGCGGGAGGCTAGGTACAATGAGCAGTTCTTC
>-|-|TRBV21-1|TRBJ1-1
CATITGGRANTEAFF
TGTGCCACCATAACAGGGGGTCGAGCCAACACTGAAGCTTTCTTT
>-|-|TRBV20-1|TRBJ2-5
CSVPGSQETQYF
TGCAGTGTTCCCGGGAGCCAAGAGACCCAGTACTTC
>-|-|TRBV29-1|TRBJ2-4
CSVGNGAKNIQYF
TGCAGCGTTGGTAACGGAGCCAAAAACATTCAGTACTTC
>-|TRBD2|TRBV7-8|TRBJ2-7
CASSFSGSSYELYF
TGTGCCAGCAGCTTTAGCGGGAGCTCCTACGAGCTGTACTTC
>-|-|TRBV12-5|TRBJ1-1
CASGLGGFTEAFF
TGTGCTAGTGGTTTAGGGGGATTTACTGAAGCTTTCTTT
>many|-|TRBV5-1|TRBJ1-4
CASSSDGNDEKLFF
TGCGCCAGCAGCTCGGACGGGAATGATGAAAAACTGTTTTTT
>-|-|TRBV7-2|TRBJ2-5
CASSLARSEETQYF
TGTGCCAGCAGCTTAGCACGCTCCGAAGAGACCCAGTACTTC
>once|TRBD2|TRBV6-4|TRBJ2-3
CASSDSASGGNQDTQYF
TGTGCCAGCAGTGACTCGGCTAGCGGGGGGAACCAAGATACGCAGTATTTT
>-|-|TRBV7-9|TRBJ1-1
CASSPGVDEAFF
TGTGCCAGCAGCCCGGGAGTAGATGAAGCTTTCTTT
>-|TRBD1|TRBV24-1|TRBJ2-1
CATSGPGTGVTNEQFF
TGTGCCACCAGTGGCCCGGGGACAGGGGTTACAAATGAGCAGTTCTTC
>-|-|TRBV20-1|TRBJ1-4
CSVQFGKLFF
TGCAGTGTCCAATTTGGAAAACTGTTTTTT
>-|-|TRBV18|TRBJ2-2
CASSPDYFDANTGELFF
TGTGCCAGCTCACCGGACTATTTCGATGCGAACACCGGGGAGCTGTTTTTT
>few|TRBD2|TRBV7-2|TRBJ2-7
CASSLLGLAREQYF
TGTGCCAGCAGCTTACTCGGACTAGCTCGCGAGCAGTACTTC
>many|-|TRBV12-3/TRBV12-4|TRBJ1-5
CASRQGGSNQPQHF
TGTGCCAGCAGACAGGGTGGAAGCAATCAGCCCCAGCATTTT
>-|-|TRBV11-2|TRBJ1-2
CASSLGFLGYGYTF
TGTGCCAGCAGCTTAGGTTTCCTGGGCTATGGCTACACCTTC
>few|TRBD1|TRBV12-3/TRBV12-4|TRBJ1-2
CASSQATGPYGYTF
TGTGCCAGCAGTCAGGCGACAGGGCCCTATGGCTACACCTTC
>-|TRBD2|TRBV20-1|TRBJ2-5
CSARVASGRLDQETQYF
TGCAGTGCTAGAGTGGCTAGCGGGAGGTTAGACCAAGAGACCCAGTACTTC
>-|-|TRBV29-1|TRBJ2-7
CSVTQAFGYEQYF
TGCAGCGTAACCCAGGCCTTTGGCTACGAGCAGTACTTC
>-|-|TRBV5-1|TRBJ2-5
CASRDSPGETQYF
TGCGCCAGCAGGGACAGTCCCGGAGAGACCCAGTACTTC
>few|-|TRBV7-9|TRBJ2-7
CASSYRDGLYEQYF
TGTGCCAGCAGCTACCGGGACGGCCTCTACGAGCAGTACTTC
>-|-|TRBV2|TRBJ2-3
CASKKGPGRTDTQYF
TGTGCCAGCAAGAAGGGACCGGGGCGCACAGATACGCAGTATTTT
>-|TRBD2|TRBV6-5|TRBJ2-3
CASSHPGTSGSDTQYF
TGTGCCAGCAGCCACCCCGGGACTAGCGGTTCAGATACGCAGTATTTT
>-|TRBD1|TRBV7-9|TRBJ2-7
CASSLAFGTGGVGSSYEQYF
TGTGCCAGCAGCTTAGCTTTTGGGACAGGAGGGGTGGGGTCCTCCTACGAGCAGTACTTC
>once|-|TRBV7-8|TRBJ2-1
CASGRTGAEQFF
TGTGCCAGCGGGAGGACGGGGGCTGAGCAGTTCTTC
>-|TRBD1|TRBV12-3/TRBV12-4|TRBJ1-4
CASRGQVLPNEKLFF
TGTGCCAGCCGCGGACAGGTCTTACCTAATGAAAAACTGTTTTTT
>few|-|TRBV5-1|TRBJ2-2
CASSPRSAEGHTGELFF
TGCGCCAGCAGCCCGAGGTCGGCCGAGGGTCACACCGGGGAGCTGTTTTTT
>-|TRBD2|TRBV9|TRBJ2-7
CASSHRTSGAGALYF
TGTGCCAGCAGCCATCGGACTAGCGGGGCCGGGGCTCTGTACTTC
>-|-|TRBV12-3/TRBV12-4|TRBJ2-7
CASSFGGNYEQYF
TGTGCCAGCAGTTTCGGGGGTAACTACGAGCAGTACTTC
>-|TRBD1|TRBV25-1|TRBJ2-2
CASKGQGEAGELFF
TGTGCCAGCAAGGGACAGGGCGAGGCCGGGGAGCTGTTTTTT
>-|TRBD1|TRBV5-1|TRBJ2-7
CASSLSMGQGGGEQYF
TGCGCCAGCAGCTTGTCGATGGGACAGGGGGGAGGCGAGCAGTACTTC
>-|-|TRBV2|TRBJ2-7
CASSVDRILYEQYF
TGTGCCAGCAGTGTAGACAGAATCCTATACGAGCAGTACTTC
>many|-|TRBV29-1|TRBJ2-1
CSVDGGNSYNEQFF
TGCAGCGTTGATGGGGGGAACTCCTACAATGAGCAGTTCTTC
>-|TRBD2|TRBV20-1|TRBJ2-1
CSAEEPGLGDNEQFF
TGCAGTGCTGAGGAACCGGGACTAGGGGACAATGAGCAGTTCTTC
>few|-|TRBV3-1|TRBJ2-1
CASSQGRGTYNEQFF
TGTGCCAGCAGCCAAGGACGCGGGACCTACAATGAGCAGTTCTTC
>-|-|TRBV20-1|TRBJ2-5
CSARDFSTGFQETQYF
TGCAGTGCTAGAGATTTCAGTACGGGGTTCCAAGAGACCCAGTACTTC
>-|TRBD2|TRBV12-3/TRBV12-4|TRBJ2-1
CASSLRGLAGAEQFF
TGTGCCAGCAGTTTAAGGGGACTAGCGGGAGCTGAGCAGTTCTTC
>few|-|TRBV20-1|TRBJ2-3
CSARDPGWGVTQYF
TGCAGTGCTAGAGATCCTGGGTGGGGAGTTACGCAGTATTTT
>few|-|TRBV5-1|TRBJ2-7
CASSPLGATYEQYF
TGCGCCAGCAGCCCGTTAGGCGCCACCTACGAGCAGTACTTC
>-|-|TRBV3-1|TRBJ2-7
CASGLFPEASYEQYF
TGTGCCAGCGGCCTATTCCCGGAGGCCTCCTACGAGCAGTACTTC
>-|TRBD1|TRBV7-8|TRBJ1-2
CASSVPGQPNYGYTF
TGTGCCAGCAGCGTGCCGGGACAGCCTAACTATGGCTACACCTTC
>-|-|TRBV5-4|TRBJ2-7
CASSLRGLSYEQYF
TGTGCCAGCAGCTTGCGGGGGCTATCCTACGAGCAGTACTTC
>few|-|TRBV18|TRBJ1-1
CASSPGRGAEAFF
TGTGCCAGCTCACCCGGCAGGGGCGCTGAAGCTTTCTTT
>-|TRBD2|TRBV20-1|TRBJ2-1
CSARDPSGAYNEQFF
TGCAGTGCTAGAGATCCCAGCGGGGCTTACAATGAGCAGTTCTTC